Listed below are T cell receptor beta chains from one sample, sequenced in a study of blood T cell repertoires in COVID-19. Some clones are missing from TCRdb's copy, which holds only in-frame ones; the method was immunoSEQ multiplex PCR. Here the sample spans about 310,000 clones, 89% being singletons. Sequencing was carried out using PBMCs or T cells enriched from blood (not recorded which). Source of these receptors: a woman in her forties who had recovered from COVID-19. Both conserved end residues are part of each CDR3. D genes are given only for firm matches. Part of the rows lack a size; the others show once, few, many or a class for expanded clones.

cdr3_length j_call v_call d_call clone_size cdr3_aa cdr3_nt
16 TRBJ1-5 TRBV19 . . CASTKRWPGTNQPQHF TGTGCCAGTACCAAAAGGTGGCCAGGGACAAATCAGCCCCAGCATTTT
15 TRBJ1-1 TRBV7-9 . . CASSLVGGQNTEAFF TGTGCCAGCAGCTTAGTTGGGGGACAGAACACTGAAGCTTTCTTT
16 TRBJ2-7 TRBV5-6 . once CASSLDRTWKSYEQYF TGTGCCAGCAGCTTGGATAGGACATGGAAGAGCTACGAGCAGTACTTC
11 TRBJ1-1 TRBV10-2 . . CASSSPLQAFF TGCGCCAGCAGTAGCCCTTTACAAGCTTTCTTT
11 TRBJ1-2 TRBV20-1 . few CSAPGGYGYTF TGCAGTGCCCCCGGGGGCTATGGCTACACCTTC
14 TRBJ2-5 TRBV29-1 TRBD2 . CSVAASGRVKTQYF TGCAGCGTCGCGGCTAGCGGGAGGGTAAAGACCCAGTACTTC
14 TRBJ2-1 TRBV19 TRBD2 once CASSSTSGVHEQFF TGTGCCAGTAGCTCGACTAGCGGGGTTCATGAGCAGTTCTTC
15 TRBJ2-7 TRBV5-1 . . CASREGTPSYYEQYF TGCGCCAGCAGGGAAGGGACTCCGAGTTACTACGAGCAGTACTTC
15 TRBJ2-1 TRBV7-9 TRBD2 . CASSLALAGGGEQFF TGTGCCAGCAGCTTAGCGCTAGCGGGAGGAGGGGAGCAGTTCTTC
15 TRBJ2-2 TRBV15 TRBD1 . CATSRGGQGIGELFF TGTGCCACCAGCAGGGGTGGACAGGGGATCGGGGAGCTGTTTTTT
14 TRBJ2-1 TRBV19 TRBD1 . CATSTGQSYNEQFF TGTGCCACCTCGACAGGGCAGTCCTACAATGAGCAGTTCTTC
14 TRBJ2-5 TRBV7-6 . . CASRLGGGGETQYF TGTGCCAGCAGACTAGGGGGGGGCGGCGAGACCCAGTACTTC
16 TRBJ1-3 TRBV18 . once CASSAPGQLSGNTIYF TGTGCCAGCTCAGCTCCGGGACAACTCTCTGGAAACACCATATATTTT
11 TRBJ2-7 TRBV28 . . CASSTGLEQYF TGTGCCAGCAGTACAGGGTTAGAGCAGTACTTC
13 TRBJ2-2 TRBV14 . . CASSLLLAGELFF TGTGCCAGCAGCCTATTGCTAGCCGGGGAGCTGTTTTTT
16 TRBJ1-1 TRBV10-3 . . CAISESQGVGGTEAFF TGTGCCATCAGTGAGTCACAGGGCGTTGGGGGCACTGAAGCTTTCTTT
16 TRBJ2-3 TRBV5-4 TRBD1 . CASSWGQFSGTDTQYF TGTGCCAGCAGCTGGGGACAGTTTAGTGGCACAGATACGCAGTATTTT
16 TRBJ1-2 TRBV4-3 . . CASSQDWGGPNYGYTF TGCGCCAGCAGCCAAGATTGGGGGGGCCCTAACTATGGCTACACCTTC
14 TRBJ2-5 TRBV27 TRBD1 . CASSSRQGQETQYF TGTGCCAGCAGTTCCCGACAGGGACAAGAGACCCAGTACTTC
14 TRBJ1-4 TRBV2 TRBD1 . CASSGQGALGKLFF TGTGCCAGCAGTGGACAGGGGGCTCTAGGAAAACTGTTTTTT
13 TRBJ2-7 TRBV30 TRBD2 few CAWGLAGHYEQYF TGTGCCTGGGGACTAGCGGGGCACTACGAGCAGTACTTC
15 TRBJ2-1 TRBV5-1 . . CASSLGQSTHNEQFF TGCGCCAGCAGCTTGGGACAGTCGACTCACAATGAGCAGTTCTTC
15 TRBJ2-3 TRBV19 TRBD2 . CASSAGTILTDTQYF TGTGCCAGTAGTGCTGGGACTATCCTCACAGATACGCAGTATTTT
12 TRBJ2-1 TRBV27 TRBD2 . CASSTAGNEQFF TGTGCCAGCAGTACAGCGGGAAATGAGCAGTTCTTC
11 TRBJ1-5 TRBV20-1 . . CSANWGRTQHF TGCAGTGCCAATTGGGGCCGAACCCAGCATTTT
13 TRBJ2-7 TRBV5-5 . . CASSPDTPYEQYF TGTGCCAGCAGCCCGGACACGCCGTACGAGCAGTACTTC
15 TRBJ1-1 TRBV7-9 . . CASSLQGGVNTEAFF TGTGCCAGCAGCTTACAAGGGGGAGTGAACACTGAAGCTTTCTTT
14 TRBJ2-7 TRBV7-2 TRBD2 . CASSLVSGAYEQYF TGTGCCAGCAGCTTAGTTAGCGGGGCCTACGAGCAGTACTTC
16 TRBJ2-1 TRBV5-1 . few CASSLDGQSSYNEQFF TGCGCCAGCAGCCTGGACGGACAGAGCTCCTACAATGAGCAGTTCTTC
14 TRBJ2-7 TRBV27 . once CASSFARQDYEQYF TGTGCCAGCAGTTTTGCCCGACAGGACTACGAGCAGTACTTC
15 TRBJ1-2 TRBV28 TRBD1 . CASRPTDRSNYGYTF TGTGCCAGCAGACCTACGGACAGGTCGAACTATGGCTACACCTTC
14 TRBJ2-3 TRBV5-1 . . CASSLAQSTDTQYF TGCGCCAGCAGCCTTGCCCAGAGCACAGATACGCAGTATTTT
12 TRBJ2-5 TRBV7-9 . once CASSRGGETQYF TGTGCCAGCAGCAGGGGAGGCGAGACCCAGTACTTC
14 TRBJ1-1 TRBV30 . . CAWSRGRGNTEAFF TGTGCCTGGAGTCGGGGGAGAGGGAACACTGAAGCTTTCTTT
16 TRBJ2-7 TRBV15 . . CATSRDRAGGPYEQYF TGTGCCACCAGCAGAGATCGAGCCGGAGGACCATACGAGCAGTACTTC
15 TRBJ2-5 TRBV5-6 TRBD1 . CASSYGQGTPETQYF TGTGCCAGCAGCTATGGACAGGGGACGCCAGAGACCCAGTACTTC
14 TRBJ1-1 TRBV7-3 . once CASSFGGRETEAFF TGTGCCAGCAGCTTCGGGGGAAGAGAGACTGAAGCTTTCTTT
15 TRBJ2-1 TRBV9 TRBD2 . CASSVGSGSSNEQFF TGTGCCAGCAGCGTGGGTAGCGGGAGCTCCAATGAGCAGTTCTTC
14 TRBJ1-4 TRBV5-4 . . CASSFGGRNEKLFF TGTGCCAGCAGCTTCGGGGGGCGCAATGAAAAACTGTTTTTT
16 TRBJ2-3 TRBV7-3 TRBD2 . CASSLRLAGRTDTQYF TGTGCCAGCAGCTTACGACTAGCGGGGAGGACAGATACGCAGTATTTT
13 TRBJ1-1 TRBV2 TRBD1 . CANRRGPYTEAFF TGTGCCAACCGCAGGGGGCCTTACACTGAAGCTTTCTTT
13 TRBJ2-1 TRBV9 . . CASSYRWGAEQFF TGTGCCAGCAGCTACCGGTGGGGCGCTGAGCAGTTCTTC
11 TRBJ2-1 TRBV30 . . CALRGYNEQFF TGTGCCCTTAGGGGCTACAATGAGCAGTTCTTC
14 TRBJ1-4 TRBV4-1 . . CASSQDRGGEKLFF TGCGCCAGCAGCCAAGATCGGGGGGGGGAAAAACTGTTTTTT
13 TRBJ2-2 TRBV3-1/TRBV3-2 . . CASGRLNTGELFF TGTGCCAGCGGCAGGCTGAACACCGGGGAGCTGTTTTTT
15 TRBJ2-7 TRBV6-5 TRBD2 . CASHAGREGPGEQYF TGTGCCAGCCACGCGGGGCGGGAGGGCCCGGGCGAGCAGTACTTC
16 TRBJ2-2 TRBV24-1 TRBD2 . CATSGTSGLNTGELFF TGTGCCACCAGTGGGACTAGCGGGCTCAACACCGGGGAGCTGTTTTTT
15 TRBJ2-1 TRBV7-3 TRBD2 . CASSSGLAGADEQFF TGTGCCAGCAGCTCCGGACTAGCGGGGGCGGATGAGCAGTTCTTC
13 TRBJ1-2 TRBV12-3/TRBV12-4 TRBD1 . CASSRDRVTGYTF TGTGCCAGCAGTCGGGACAGGGTGACTGGCTACACCTTC
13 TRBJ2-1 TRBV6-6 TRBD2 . CAVASGSYNEQFF TGTGCCGTCGCTAGCGGGAGCTACAATGAGCAGTTCTTC
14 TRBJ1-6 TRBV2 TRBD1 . CASTLDRDDSPLHF TGTGCCAGCACCCTAGACAGGGACGACTCACCCCTCCACTTT
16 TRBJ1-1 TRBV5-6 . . CASSFWKGGLGTEAFF TGTGCCAGCAGCTTTTGGAAGGGCGGGCTTGGGACTGAAGCTTTCTTT
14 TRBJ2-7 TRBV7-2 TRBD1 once CASSQGQWNYEQYF TGTGCCAGCAGCCAGGGACAGTGGAATTACGAGCAGTACTTC